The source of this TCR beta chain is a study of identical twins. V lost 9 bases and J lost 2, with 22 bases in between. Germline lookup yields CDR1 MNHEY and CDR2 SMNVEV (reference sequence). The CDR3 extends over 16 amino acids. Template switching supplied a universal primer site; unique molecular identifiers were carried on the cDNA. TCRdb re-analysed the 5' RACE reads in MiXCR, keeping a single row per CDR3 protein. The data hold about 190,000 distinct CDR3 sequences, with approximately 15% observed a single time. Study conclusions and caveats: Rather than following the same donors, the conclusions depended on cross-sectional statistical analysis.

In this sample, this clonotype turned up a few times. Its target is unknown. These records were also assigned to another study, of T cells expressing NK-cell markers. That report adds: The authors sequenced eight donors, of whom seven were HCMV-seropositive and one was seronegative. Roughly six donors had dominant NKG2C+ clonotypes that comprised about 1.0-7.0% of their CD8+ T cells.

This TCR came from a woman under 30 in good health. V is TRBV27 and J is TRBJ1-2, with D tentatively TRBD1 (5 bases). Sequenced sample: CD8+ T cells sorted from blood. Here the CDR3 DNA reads TGTGCCAGTTGGGGGGACGGCAAGGACGGAAACTATGGCTACACCTTC. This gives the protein CASWGDGKDGNYGYTF.